One T cell receptor (beta chain) is described in this entry. CDR3 length equals 13 residues. Germline values: CDR1 SNHLY, CDR2 FYNNEI. V lost 3 bases and J lost 4, with 9 bases in between. This specimen comes from a study of control samples from healthy donors and cancer patients. Data came from immunoSEQ multiplex PCR; TCRdb stores just in-frame clones and leaves some out. The sample carries 65,000 to 70,000 clones, roughly 82% recorded once. Sequencing was carried out using PBMCs. The receptor was derived from a woman aged 50 to 65 with lung cancer. V and J are TRBV2 and TRBJ2-5, with D tentatively TRBD1 (6 bases). The CDR3 DNA reads TGTGCCAGCAGTGATAGGGGGAGAGAGACCCAGTACTTC. Protein: CASSDRGRETQYF. Full variable domain (rest looked up from reference TRBV2 and TRBJ2-5): EPEVTQTPSHQVTQMGQEVILRCVPISNHLYFYWYRQILGQKVEFLVSFYNNEISEKSEIFDDQFSVERPDGSNFTLKIRSTKLEDSAMYFCASSDRGRETQYFGPGTRLLVL.